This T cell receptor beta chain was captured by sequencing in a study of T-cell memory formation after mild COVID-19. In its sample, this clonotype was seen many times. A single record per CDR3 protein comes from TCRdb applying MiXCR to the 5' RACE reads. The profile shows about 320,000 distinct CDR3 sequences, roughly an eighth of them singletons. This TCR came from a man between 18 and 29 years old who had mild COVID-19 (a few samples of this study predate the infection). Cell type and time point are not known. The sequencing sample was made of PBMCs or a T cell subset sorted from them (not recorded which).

Here the CDR3 DNA reads TGCGCCAGCAGCCGGGGGGGATCAGCAGATACGCAGTATTTT. Encoded protein: CASSRGGSADTQYF. V usage is TRBV4-1 and J usage is TRBJ2-3; 7 positions match TRBD2. Germline lookup yields CDR1 MGHRA and CDR2 YSYEKL. Germline trimming cut 4 bases from V and 4 bases from J; bases unmatched to any gene: 5. This CDR3 has 14 amino acids.